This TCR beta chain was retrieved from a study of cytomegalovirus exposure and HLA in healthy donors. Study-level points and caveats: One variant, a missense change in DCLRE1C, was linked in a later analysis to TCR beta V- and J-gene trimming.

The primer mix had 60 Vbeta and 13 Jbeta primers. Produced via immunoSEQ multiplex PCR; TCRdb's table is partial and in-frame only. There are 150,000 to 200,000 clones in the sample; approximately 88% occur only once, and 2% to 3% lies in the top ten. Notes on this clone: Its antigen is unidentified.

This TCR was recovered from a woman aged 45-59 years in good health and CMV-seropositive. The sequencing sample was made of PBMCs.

The CDR3: CASSPEGTGNEKLFF. In nucleotides, the CDR3 is TGCGCCAGCAGCCCCGAGGGGACAGGAAATGAAAAACTGTTTTTT. V is TRBV5-1 and J is TRBJ1-4; 8 bases are a match to TRBD1. Germline CDR1 is SGHRS and CDR2 is YFSETQ. The CDR3 spans 15 residues. V shed 4 bases and J 5 bases; nucleotides not matched to a gene: 7.